This T cell receptor beta chain was sequenced in a study of blood T cell repertoires in COVID-19. Recruits, aged roughly 18 to 95 years, lived in 24 US areas. Per the authors' pipeline: Amplified reference gene primers provided the basis for estimating nucleated cell counts. Sequencing was performed with immunoSEQ multiplex PCR; in TCRdb, only in-frame clones are kept and a portion is missing. V and J calls and clone size come straight from that table; D and trimming were deduced from the DNA. Found here are about 220,000 clones, 85% to 90% of them singletons; the top ten hold over 3%. The source of this sequence is a woman younger than 30 in a cohort exposed to, infected with or recovered from COVID-19 (not recorded which). The sample consisted of PBMCs or T cells enriched from blood (not recorded which).

CDR3 in amino acids: CASTQGGSSYNEQFF. DNA for the CDR3: TGTGCCAGCACTCAAGGAGGGAGCTCCTACAATGAGCAGTTCTTC. The chain combines TRBV19 with TRBJ2-1, with a tentative D call TRBD2 (6 bases). V shed 9 bases and J shed 0 bases, with 15 bases lying between them. The CDR3 runs 15 residues. Germline CDR1 reads LNHDA; CDR2 reads SQIVND (reference sequence). Full variable domain (remainder filled in from reference TRBV19 and TRBJ2-1): DGGITQSPKYLFRKEGQNVTLSCEQNLNHDAMYWYRQDPGQGLRLIYYSQIVNDFQKGDIAEGYSVSREKKESFPLTVTSAQKNPTAFYLCASTQGGSSYNEQFFGPGTRLTVL.